This TCR beta chain was sequenced in a study of CD8+ T cells in alopecia areata. cDNA reverse transcribed from extracted RNA served as the sequencing template. Sequenced by immunoSEQ multiplex PCR; TCRdb stores in-frame clones only, minus some. The sample contains about 270,000 clones, none of them singletons. This clone turned up a few times. Here the gene names and germline are mouse. The read gets to within 4 residues of the CDR3 end, and the germline J gene fills in the rest. Markers used for sorting pooled cutaneous lymph node cells were CD4, CD8alpha, NKG2D, NKG2ACE and others. The CDR3 consists of 15 residues. J gave up 6 bases and V 2 bases, and 4 bases lay outside the gene matches. Germline V gene sequence: CDR1 LGHNA, CDR2 YNLKQL (reference sequence).

V is TRBV5 and J is TRBJ2-1; 10 bases are shared with TRBD2. Input material: CD4+ T cells sorted from a lymph node. The clonotype originates from a C3H/HeJ mouse with alopecia areata. MHC haplotype here: H2-k. The part of the CDR3 DNA that was read is TGTGCCAGCAGCCAAAAGACTGGGGGGTTTGCT. Translation: CASSQKTGGFA. The CDR3 as a whole reads CASSQKTGGFAEQFF.